These T cell receptor beta chains were read from a single sample in a study of T cells in Graves' hyperthyroidism and ophthalmopathy. MiXCR, run by TCRdb on the multiplex PCR reads, gives a single entry per CDR3 protein. Seen here are about 280,000 distinct CDR3 sequences, less than 30% observed once, and the top ten hold more than 25%. The sample taken for sequencing was blood. The receptors here all came from a man in his forties or fifties with Graves' hyperthyroidism that later progressed to Graves' ophthalmopathy. The CDR3 runs from the conserved cysteine through the conserved F or W. Fields, in order: J gene, D gene, V gene, clone size, CDR3 DNA, CDR3 protein. The D gene is left open where the match is weak. Expanded clones get a size class; other rows say once, few or many, or leave the size out.

J gene: TRBJ1-2
D gene: NA
V gene: TRBV30
clone size: many
CDR3 DNA: TGTGCCTGGACCTCAGGGGCACCTGGCTACACCTTC
CDR3 protein: CAWTSGAPGYTF

J gene: TRBJ2-1
D gene: NA
V gene: TRBV11-2
clone size: NA
CDR3 DNA: TGTGCCAGCAGCTTAGTTTTCGGGCGGGGTAGCTCCTACAATGAGCAGTTCTTC
CDR3 protein: CASSLVFGRGSSYNEQFF

J gene: TRBJ1-2
D gene: NA
V gene: TRBV5-1
clone size: many
CDR3 DNA: TGCGCCAGCAGCTTGGACAGCGACAGGGGCTACACCTTC
CDR3 protein: CASSLDSDRGYTF

J gene: TRBJ1-1
D gene: NA
V gene: TRBV6-1
clone size: many
CDR3 DNA: TGTGCCAGCAGTGGCGACCCGGGGATGAACACTGAAGCTTTCTTT
CDR3 protein: CASSGDPGMNTEAFF

J gene: TRBJ2-7
D gene: NA
V gene: TRBV28
clone size: NA
CDR3 DNA: TGTGCCACCTCGACAGACTACGAGCAGTACTTC
CDR3 protein: CATSTDYEQYF

J gene: TRBJ2-2
D gene: TRBD1
V gene: TRBV6-1
clone size: NA
CDR3 DNA: TGTGCCAGCAGAATTGGACAGGGGGACACCGGGGAGCTGTTTTTT
CDR3 protein: CASRIGQGDTGELFF

J gene: TRBJ1-5
D gene: NA
V gene: TRBV9
clone size: many
CDR3 DNA: TGTGCCAGCAGCCCCGAGGGGAGCCATAATCAGCCCCAGCATTTT
CDR3 protein: CASSPEGSHNQPQHF

J gene: TRBJ2-5
D gene: NA
V gene: TRBV6-5
clone size: many
CDR3 DNA: TGTGCCAGCAGTTACGTCGGGCGGGACGGGACCCAGTACTTC
CDR3 protein: CASSYVGRDGTQYF

J gene: TRBJ2-7
D gene: TRBD2
V gene: TRBV9
clone size: many
CDR3 DNA: TGTGCCAGCAGCATTAGCGGGAATTCCTACGAGCAGTACTTC
CDR3 protein: CASSISGNSYEQYF

J gene: TRBJ1-1
D gene: NA
V gene: TRBV9
clone size: many
CDR3 DNA: TGTGCCAGCAGCGTGGGTGAGACCGAAGCTTTCTTT
CDR3 protein: CASSVGETEAFF

J gene: TRBJ2-5
D gene: TRBD1
V gene: TRBV28
clone size: NA
CDR3 DNA: TGTGCCAGCAGTGGGACAGGGGTGATGGAGACCCAGTACTTC
CDR3 protein: CASSGTGVMETQYF

J gene: TRBJ2-5
D gene: NA
V gene: TRBV30
clone size: many
CDR3 DNA: TGTGCCTGGAGTGTGGGGTACCAAGAGACCCAGTACTTC
CDR3 protein: CAWSVGYQETQYF

J gene: TRBJ2-6
D gene: NA
V gene: TRBV6-2/TRBV6-3
clone size: NA
CDR3 DNA: TGTGCCAGCACTTGGTTCGGCTTTAAACCCTCTGGGGCCAACGTCCTGACTTTC
CDR3 protein: CASTWFGFKPSGANVLTF

J gene: TRBJ2-2
D gene: TRBD2
V gene: TRBV11-2
clone size: NA
CDR3 DNA: TGTGCCAGCAGCTTTAGACTAGCGGGAAGTCGGACCGGGGAGCTGTTTTTT
CDR3 protein: CASSFRLAGSRTGELFF

J gene: TRBJ1-2
D gene: TRBD1
V gene: TRBV5-5
clone size: many
CDR3 DNA: TGTGCCAGCAGCTTGGAGACAGGGGGCGATGGCTACACCTTC
CDR3 protein: CASSLETGGDGYTF

J gene: TRBJ1-5
D gene: NA
V gene: TRBV15
clone size: many
CDR3 DNA: TGTGCCACCAGCAGAGGGGGGAGCGGCAATCAGCCCCAGCATTTT
CDR3 protein: CATSRGGSGNQPQHF

J gene: TRBJ2-7
D gene: NA
V gene: TRBV29-1
clone size: many
CDR3 DNA: TGCAGCGCAGTAGCGAATTCCTACGAGCAGTACTTC
CDR3 protein: CSAVANSYEQYF

J gene: TRBJ1-2
D gene: NA
V gene: TRBV7-2
clone size: many
CDR3 DNA: TGTGCCAGCAGCTTGGCGGGATTTAACTATGGCTACACCTTC
CDR3 protein: CASSLAGFNYGYTF

J gene: TRBJ1-1
D gene: NA
V gene: TRBV12-3/TRBV12-4
clone size: many
CDR3 DNA: TGTGCCAGCAGGCGAGGGGTAAGGAACACTGAAGCTTTCTTT
CDR3 protein: CASRRGVRNTEAFF

J gene: TRBJ1-1
D gene: NA
V gene: TRBV6-1
clone size: NA
CDR3 DNA: TGTGCCAGCACCTATTCCAGGGACCTGAACACTGAAGCTTTCTTT
CDR3 protein: CASTYSRDLNTEAFF

J gene: TRBJ2-7
D gene: NA
V gene: TRBV6-2/TRBV6-3
clone size: NA
CDR3 DNA: TGTGCCACCCAGAGTGCGAATCCCTACGAGCAGTACTTC
CDR3 protein: CATQSANPYEQYF

J gene: TRBJ1-2
D gene: TRBD1
V gene: TRBV20-1
clone size: NA
CDR3 DNA: TGCAGTGCTAGAGAACAGACAGGGGACAACTATGGCTACACCTTC
CDR3 protein: CSAREQTGDNYGYTF

J gene: TRBJ2-7
D gene: TRBD2
V gene: TRBV29-1
clone size: many
CDR3 DNA: TGCAGCGTTGCGGGACTAGCTTACGAGCAGTACTTC
CDR3 protein: CSVAGLAYEQYF

J gene: TRBJ1-1
D gene: NA
V gene: TRBV28
clone size: few
CDR3 DNA: TGTGCCAGCAGTCCCGGACTGGTGAACACTGAAGCTTTCTTT
CDR3 protein: CASSPGLVNTEAFF

J gene: TRBJ2-2
D gene: TRBD2
V gene: TRBV4-1
clone size: many
CDR3 DNA: TGCGCCAGCAGCCCGGTAGCGGGAGTGGGGGAGCTGTTTTTT
CDR3 protein: CASSPVAGVGELFF

J gene: TRBJ2-7
D gene: NA
V gene: TRBV6-5
clone size: NA
CDR3 DNA: TGTGCCAGCAGTTCCCCGGGGAGGGGGGAAGAGCAGTACTTC
CDR3 protein: CASSSPGRGEEQYF

J gene: TRBJ1-1
D gene: NA
V gene: TRBV6-2/TRBV6-3
clone size: many
CDR3 DNA: TGTGCCAGCAGTTACTTGGACATTATCGGTATGCGGGCTTTCTTT
CDR3 protein: CASSYLDIIGMRAFF

J gene: TRBJ1-5
D gene: NA
V gene: TRBV5-1
clone size: many
CDR3 DNA: TGTGCCAGCAGTCCCACAGGGAATCAGCCCCAGCATTTT
CDR3 protein: CASSPTGNQPQHF

J gene: TRBJ1-2
D gene: NA
V gene: TRBV28
clone size: NA
CDR3 DNA: TGTGCCAGCAGTTTTGCGGGGTTAAGGAGAGGCTACACCTTC
CDR3 protein: CASSFAGLRRGYTF

J gene: TRBJ2-4
D gene: NA
V gene: TRBV19
clone size: many
CDR3 DNA: TGTGCCAGTAAGTCCGGCCCAGGTGTAGCCAAAAACATTCAGTACTTC
CDR3 protein: CASKSGPGVAKNIQYF

J gene: TRBJ2-5
D gene: NA
V gene: TRBV19
clone size: many
CDR3 DNA: TGTGCCAGTAGCAAAAACAGGCGTCAAGAGACCCAGTACTTC
CDR3 protein: CASSKNRRQETQYF

J gene: TRBJ2-7
D gene: TRBD2
V gene: TRBV20-1
clone size: NA
CDR3 DNA: TGCAGTGCTAGAAGGAGGGCTAGCGGGAGGATGGCGGGCGTGCAGTACTTC
CDR3 protein: CSARRRASGRMAGVQYF

J gene: TRBJ2-7
D gene: NA
V gene: TRBV6-5
clone size: many
CDR3 DNA: TGTGCCAGCCTAAGGGACAACAACTACGAGCAGTACTTC
CDR3 protein: CASLRDNNYEQYF

J gene: TRBJ2-7
D gene: NA
V gene: TRBV6-5
clone size: NA
CDR3 DNA: TGTGCCAGCAGTTACAGAGGGGCAGGATATACCTACGAGCAGTACTTC
CDR3 protein: CASSYRGAGYTYEQYF

J gene: TRBJ1-1
D gene: NA
V gene: TRBV20-1
clone size: many
CDR3 DNA: TGCAGTGCGGCGAGTGCACCGGGAGTGGCGGTCGGGGTCACTGAAGCTTTCTTT
CDR3 protein: CSAASAPGVAVGVTEAFF

J gene: TRBJ2-1
D gene: NA
V gene: TRBV24-1
clone size: many
CDR3 DNA: TGTGCCACCAGTGAATACTCCTACAATGAGCAGTTCTTC
CDR3 protein: CATSEYSYNEQFF

J gene: TRBJ2-5
D gene: TRBD1
V gene: TRBV7-8
clone size: many
CDR3 DNA: TGTGCCAGCAACTTTCCCGGCCCTACAGGGGCACAAGAGACCCAGTACTTC
CDR3 protein: CASNFPGPTGAQETQYF

J gene: TRBJ2-2
D gene: TRBD2
V gene: TRBV20-1
clone size: many
CDR3 DNA: TGCAGTGCTAGAGGCGGGAGGAACACCGGGGAGCTGTTTTTT
CDR3 protein: CSARGGRNTGELFF

J gene: TRBJ2-4
D gene: NA
V gene: TRBV20-1
clone size: many
CDR3 DNA: TGCAGTGCCTCAGGACAGCGAAACTCGCTCAAAACCAAAAACATTCAGTACTTC
CDR3 protein: CSASGQRNSLKTKNIQYF

J gene: TRBJ2-2
D gene: TRBD2
V gene: TRBV20-1
clone size: NA
CDR3 DNA: TGCAGTGCTGCGTCTGGCGGGAGCGGTACCGGGGAGCTGTTTTTT
CDR3 protein: CSAASGGSGTGELFF

J gene: TRBJ2-7
D gene: NA
V gene: TRBV2
clone size: many
CDR3 DNA: TGTGCCAGCAGTGAGGGTCTTGGGTTTGCCTACGAGCAGTACTTC
CDR3 protein: CASSEGLGFAYEQYF

J gene: TRBJ1-3
D gene: NA
V gene: TRBV12-3/TRBV12-4
clone size: many
CDR3 DNA: TGTGCCAGCAGTTCAGGGGTCTCTGGAAACACCATATATTTT
CDR3 protein: CASSSGVSGNTIYF

J gene: TRBJ1-5
D gene: NA
V gene: TRBV30
clone size: many
CDR3 DNA: TGTGCCTGGAGAAAAGGGGGGGGGGGAGAGCCCTCTAATCAGCCCCAGCATTTT
CDR3 protein: CAWRKGGGGEPSNQPQHF

J gene: TRBJ2-3
D gene: NA
V gene: TRBV13
clone size: many
CDR3 DNA: TGTGCCAGCAGCCAATCCTCTAGCACAGATACGCAGTATTTT
CDR3 protein: CASSQSSSTDTQYF

J gene: TRBJ2-7
D gene: NA
V gene: TRBV6-1
clone size: many
CDR3 DNA: TGTGCCAGCACCAAGACCCCAGGGGTGAGTCACGAGCAGTACTTC
CDR3 protein: CASTKTPGVSHEQYF

J gene: TRBJ2-7
D gene: TRBD2
V gene: TRBV19
clone size: many
CDR3 DNA: TGTGCCAGTGGACTAGCGGGAGCCGACTACGAGCAGTACTTC
CDR3 protein: CASGLAGADYEQYF

J gene: TRBJ2-7
D gene: NA
V gene: TRBV7-2
clone size: NA
CDR3 DNA: TGTGCCAGCAGCATAACCGGGCCGAGCTCCTACGAGCAGTACTTC
CDR3 protein: CASSITGPSSYEQYF

J gene: TRBJ2-3
D gene: NA
V gene: TRBV29-1
clone size: NA
CDR3 DNA: TGCAGCGTCGGCAGACTAAGGAGCACAGATACGCAGTATTTT
CDR3 protein: CSVGRLRSTDTQYF

J gene: TRBJ2-5
D gene: NA
V gene: TRBV5-6
clone size: many
CDR3 DNA: TGTGCCAGCAGCCCGCAAGGAGGAGGGACGGAGACCCAGTACTTC
CDR3 protein: CASSPQGGGTETQYF

J gene: TRBJ1-2
D gene: TRBD1
V gene: TRBV12-3/TRBV12-4
clone size: many
CDR3 DNA: TGTGCCAGCAGTTTAGGACAGGGGTATGGCTACACCTTC
CDR3 protein: CASSLGQGYGYTF

J gene: TRBJ1-5
D gene: NA
V gene: TRBV5-1
clone size: many
CDR3 DNA: TGCGCCAGCAGCTTGGGAGTTAAGTACAATCAGCCCCAGCATTTT
CDR3 protein: CASSLGVKYNQPQHF

J gene: TRBJ2-5
D gene: NA
V gene: TRBV15
clone size: many
CDR3 DNA: TGTGCCACCAGCAGAGATACTCGTAGGGGATGGGAGACCCAGTACTTC
CDR3 protein: CATSRDTRRGWETQYF

J gene: TRBJ1-5
D gene: NA
V gene: TRBV6-1
clone size: many
CDR3 DNA: TGTGCCAGCAGTGTGGGGGCAGGTCAGCCCCAGCATTTT
CDR3 protein: CASSVGAGQPQHF

J gene: TRBJ2-5
D gene: TRBD1
V gene: TRBV24-1
clone size: NA
CDR3 DNA: TGTGCCACCAGTGATTTCCCAGCAGGGGGTTTACAAGAGACCCAGTACTTC
CDR3 protein: CATSDFPAGGLQETQYF

J gene: TRBJ2-5
D gene: NA
V gene: TRBV5-4
clone size: few
CDR3 DNA: TGTGCCAGCAGCTCGCAGGGGACCCAAGAGACCCAGTACTTC
CDR3 protein: CASSSQGTQETQYF

J gene: TRBJ1-3
D gene: NA
V gene: TRBV9
clone size: many
CDR3 DNA: TGTGCCAGCAGCGAGCGCATTCATAGCTCTGGAAACACCATATATTTT
CDR3 protein: CASSERIHSSGNTIYF